A single T cell receptor (beta chain) is shown here with its context. These data belong to a study of shared T cell receptors in the human thymus. Data came from immunoSEQ multiplex PCR; TCRdb stores just in-frame clones and leaves some out. This table holds hundreds of thousands of clones, around 87% found once. V lost 2 bases and J lost 3; bases outside the gene matches: 4. This CDR3 has 15 amino acids. Looked up from germline, CDR1 is LGHNA and CDR2 is YNFKEQ. These same data were also listed under a study on human thymus T cells. This second report adds: Finnish infants who were healthy and having corrective surgery for congenital heart defects made up the donors. The thymus tissue came from resections taken during corrective heart surgery. An apparent bias in V and J gene usage was seen in thymic and blood repertoires. Unrelated individuals had highly overlapping thymic repertoires, as reported in related research.

The chain has TRBV4-2 and TRBJ2-7; 10 bases map to TRBD2. The sequence was obtained from a boy under three years old with a congenital heart defect. The sequenced sample consisted of thymocytes. The CDR3 loop is CASSQRLAGDYEQYF. Written as DNA, the CDR3 is TGTGCCAGCAGCCAACGGCTAGCGGGAGACTACGAGCAGTACTTC.